This T cell receptor beta chain emerged from a study of shared clonotypes between healthy human individuals. Produced via immunoSEQ multiplex PCR; TCRdb's table is partial and in-frame only. The sample shows millions of clones, approximately 92% of them seen only once. The CDR3 spans 15 residues. The germline V gene encodes CDR1 SGHKS and CDR2 YYEKEE (reference sequence). Trimming shortened V by 0 bases and J by 4 bases, and 13 bases separated the two germline ends. The sample taken for sequencing was naive CD4+ T cells sorted from blood. Subset here: CD45RA+ positively selected. The source of this sequence is a man aged 18-30 years in good health. The genes are TRBV5-5 and TRBJ2-5, with D possibly matching TRBD2 (5 bases). The DNA of the CDR3 is TGTGCCAGCAGCTTGGGCCGGACGGGGAGAGAGACCCAGTACTTC. Translated, it gives CASSLGRTGRETQYF.